Listed below are T cell receptor beta chains from one sample, sequenced in a study of blood T cell repertoires in COVID-19. This table comes from immunoSEQ multiplex PCR, and its TCRdb copy is limited to in-frame clones, with some not included. The sample holds about 140,000 clones, less than 80% seen once. Sequenced: peripheral blood. The receptors stem from a man aged 55 to 69 with acute or convalescent COVID-19. Both conserved end residues are part of each CDR3. A D gene is named only where the DNA matches it firmly. Not every row has a clone size; where given, it reads once, few, many or a size class.

j_call clone_size v_call d_call cdr3_nt cdr3_aa
TRBJ1-1 medium-sized TRBV30 - TGTGCCTGGATCAGGGTTAACACTGAAGCTTTCTTT CAWIRVNTEAFF
TRBJ1-3 many TRBV4-3 TRBD1 TGCGCCAGCAGCGCACAGGGGGCCTCTGGAAACACCATATATTTT CASSAQGASGNTIYF
TRBJ2-1 - TRBV5-4 TRBD1 TGTGCCAGCAGCGGTTCAGGGGGCGCGGTCTTCAATGAGCAGTTCTTC CASSGSGGAVFNEQFF
TRBJ2-3 - TRBV7-8 - TGTGCCTCTCTAAGGTCCAGGGGAGGCACAGATACGCAGTATTTT CASLRSRGGTDTQYF
TRBJ1-6 - TRBV10-2 TRBD1 TGCGCCAGCAGTGCTAGACAGGGTGCGGCGATTAATTCACCCCTCCACTTT CASSARQGAAINSPLHF
TRBJ1-2 many TRBV10-1 TRBD1 TGCGCCAGCAGCACAGGGGGCTATGGCTACACCTTC CASSTGGYGYTF
TRBJ2-2 - TRBV7-3 - TGTGCCAGCAGCTTGAACGGAGGGAACACCGGGGAGCTGTTTTTT CASSLNGGNTGELFF
TRBJ2-7 - TRBV5-4 - TGTGCCAGCAGCCGGGTCCCGGGCTCCTACGAGCAGTACTTC CASSRVPGSYEQYF
TRBJ2-4 - TRBV12-3/TRBV12-4 - TGTGCCAGCAGCCCCCAGGGAAACATTCAGTACTTC CASSPQGNIQYF
TRBJ1-5 many TRBV7-8 TRBD1 TGTGCCAGCAGCGCCGTTGGGACAGGGCTTCAGCCCCAGCATTTT CASSAVGTGLQPQHF
TRBJ2-5 - TRBV5-6 - TGTGCCAGCAGCTTGGCCGGGGGACAGAAAGAGACCCAGTACTTC CASSLAGGQKETQYF
TRBJ1-6 - TRBV2 - TGTGCCAGCAGTGTTCATGGAGACTCCTATAATTCACCCCTCCACTTT CASSVHGDSYNSPLHF
TRBJ1-5 many TRBV5-4 TRBD1 TGTGCCAGCAGCCCAGGGCCGGGACAGGGACTAAATCAGCCCCAGCATTTT CASSPGPGQGLNQPQHF
TRBJ1-3 - TRBV11-3 - TGTGCCAGCAGCTTAGGGACAGCCGGAAACACCATATATTTT CASSLGTAGNTIYF
TRBJ2-2 - TRBV2 TRBD1 TGTGCCAGCAGAACCGGGACAGTAAACACCGGGGAGCTGTTTTTT CASRTGTVNTGELFF
TRBJ2-2 once TRBV5-1 TRBD2 TGCGCCAGCGCTACTAGCGGGCTCACCGGGGAGCTGTTTTTT CASATSGLTGELFF
TRBJ2-5 - TRBV11-2 TRBD2 TGTGCCAGCTCGACTAGCGAGAGGCTCACGGAGACCCAGTACTTC CASSTSERLTETQYF
TRBJ2-2 - TRBV29-1 - TGCAGCGTTGAGTCCGGACTGAACACCGGGGAGCTGTTTTTT CSVESGLNTGELFF
TRBJ1-1 - TRBV29-1 - TGCAGCGCCCGGGCGGGGGAGGCTTTCTTT CSARAGEAFF
TRBJ1-1 once TRBV6-6 - TGTGCCAGCAGTTATTCCCACACAGAGAACACTGAAGCTTTCTTT CASSYSHTENTEAFF
TRBJ2-2 - TRBV4-3 - TGCGCCAGCAGCCCTCGGGGTGGGGCCGGGGAGCTGTTTTTT CASSPRGGAGELFF
TRBJ1-4 - TRBV6-5 TRBD1 TGTGCCAGCAGTCAGGGGGGACTCTACCTGGGTGTTTTT CASSQGGLYLGVF
TRBJ1-1 - TRBV4-3 - TGCGCCAGCAGCCTCACAGGGTTCACTGAAGCTTTCTTT CASSLTGFTEAFF
TRBJ1-6 - TRBV2 TRBD1 TGTGCCAGCAGTGAAGCGCTTACCAGGGGGTCACCCCTCCACTTT CASSEALTRGSPLHF
TRBJ1-5 many TRBV28 TRBD1 TGTGCCAGCATCTCACAGGGGGCTCTCAATCAGCCCCAGCATTTT CASISQGALNQPQHF
TRBJ2-3 - TRBV7-2 - TGTGCCAGCAGCTTAGCTGGGACGGGGAGGACAGATACGCAGTATTTT CASSLAGTGRTDTQYF
TRBJ2-2 - TRBV11-3 TRBD1 TGTGCCAGCAGCTTACCGGGACAGGTCTTGAACTGCACCGGGGAGCTGTTTTTT CASSLPGQVLNCTGELFF
TRBJ2-1 few TRBV7-9 - TGTGCCAGCAGCTCCGGGGCCTACAATGAGCAGTTCTTC CASSSGAYNEQFF
TRBJ1-5 - TRBV2 - TGTGCCAGCAGTGAGGGGGCTAGCAATCAGCCCCAGCATTTT CASSEGASNQPQHF
TRBJ1-1 - TRBV10-3 - TGTGCCATCAGTGAAACACAAAACACTGAAGCTTTCTTT CAISETQNTEAFF
TRBJ1-2 many TRBV20-1 - TGCAGTGCCTCGAGCTATGGCTACACCTTC CSASSYGYTF
TRBJ2-7 - TRBV19 - TGTGCCAGTAGTACCCGAGGGGGCGAGCAGTACTTC CASSTRGGEQYF
TRBJ2-2 - TRBV28 - TGTGCCAGCAGTTTAATAGAGTGGGGCATGGGCACCGGGGAGCTGTTTTTT CASSLIEWGMGTGELFF
TRBJ1-5 - TRBV27 - TGTGCCAGCAGTCCCCGCGGCCCATATAGCAATCAGCCCCAGCATTTT CASSPRGPYSNQPQHF
TRBJ2-3 - TRBV5-1 - TGCGCCAGCAGCCTAAGCACAGATACGCAGTATTTT CASSLSTDTQYF
TRBJ2-2 once TRBV6-5 TRBD1 TGTGCCAGCGGCTTGGGACAGGGGATTGGCGGGGAGCTGTTTTTT CASGLGQGIGGELFF
TRBJ2-4 - TRBV21-1 - TGTGGAGGAGCCGGGACACAAAACATTCAGTACTTC CGGAGTQNIQYF
TRBJ1-1 - TRBV6-6 - TGTGCCGGAGTAAAGACAGGTCTAAACACTGAAGCTTTCTTT CAGVKTGLNTEAFF
TRBJ2-1 - TRBV19 TRBD2 TGTGCCAGTAGTAAATCTAGCCCGGGAGGTGAGCAGTTCTTC CASSKSSPGGEQFF
TRBJ2-1 once TRBV3-1/TRBV3-2 - TGTGCCAGCAGCCAGTTTAGCGCTGAGCAGTTCTTC CASSQFSAEQFF